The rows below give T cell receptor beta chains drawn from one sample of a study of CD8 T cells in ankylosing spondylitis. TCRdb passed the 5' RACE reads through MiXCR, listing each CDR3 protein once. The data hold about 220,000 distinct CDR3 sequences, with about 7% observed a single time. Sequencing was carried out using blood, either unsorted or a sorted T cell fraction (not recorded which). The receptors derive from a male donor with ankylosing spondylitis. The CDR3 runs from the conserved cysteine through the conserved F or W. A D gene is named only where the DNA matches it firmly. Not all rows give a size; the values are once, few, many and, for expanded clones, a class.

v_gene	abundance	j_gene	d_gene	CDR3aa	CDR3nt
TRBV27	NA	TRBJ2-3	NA	CASSPGDGTDTQYF	TGTGCCAGCAGCCCCGGGGATGGCACAGATACGCAGTATTTT
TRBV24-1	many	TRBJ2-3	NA	CATSDLDTDTQYF	TGTGCCACCAGTGATTTGGACACAGATACGCAGTATTTT
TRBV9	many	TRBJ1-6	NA	CASSVARYNSPLHF	TGTGCCAGCAGCGTAGCCCGATATAATTCACCCCTCCACTTT
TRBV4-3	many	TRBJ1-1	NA	CASSQDHQGRDEAFF	TGCGCCAGCAGCCAAGATCACCAGGGCAGGGATGAAGCTTTCTTT
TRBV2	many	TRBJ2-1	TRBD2	CASPGGRAGGPSQVNEQFF	TGTGCCAGCCCCGGGGGGAGAGCGGGGGGTCCTTCCCAGGTCAATGAGCAGTTCTTC
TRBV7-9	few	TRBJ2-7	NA	CASLGGNEQYF	TGTGCCAGCTTAGGGGGGAACGAGCAGTACTTC
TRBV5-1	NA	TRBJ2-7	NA	CASSSRTEYEQYF	TGCGCCAGCAGCTCCCGGACGGAGTACGAGCAGTACTTC
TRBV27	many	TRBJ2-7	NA	CASSLSLGKTYEQYF	TGTGCCAGCAGTTTATCATTGGGGAAAACCTACGAGCAGTACTTC
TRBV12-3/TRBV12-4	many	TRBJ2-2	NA	CASSLGNGANTGELFF	TGTGCCAGCAGTTTGGGGAACGGAGCGAACACCGGGGAGCTGTTTTTT
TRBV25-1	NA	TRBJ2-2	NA	CASSDAGGELFF	TGTGCCAGCAGTGACGCCGGCGGGGAGCTGTTTTTT
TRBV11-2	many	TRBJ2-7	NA	CASSLGGDYEQYF	TGTGCCAGCAGCTTAGGGGGAGACTACGAGCAGTACTTC
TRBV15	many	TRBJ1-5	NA	CATSRRATASNQPQHF	TGTGCCACCAGCAGACGTGCGACAGCCAGCAATCAGCCCCAGCATTTT
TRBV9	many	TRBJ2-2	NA	CASSVVVGGELFF	TGTGCCAGCAGCGTAGTAGTAGGGGGGGAGCTGTTTTTT
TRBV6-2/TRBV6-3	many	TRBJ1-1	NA	CASSYSANTEAFF	TGTGCCAGCAGTTACTCTGCGAACACTGAAGCTTTCTTT
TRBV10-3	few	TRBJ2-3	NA	CAISESADTQYF	TGTGCCATCAGTGAGTCTGCAGATACGCAGTATTTT
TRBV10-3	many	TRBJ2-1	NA	CAISARGSSSYNEQFF	TGTGCCATCAGTGCACGTGGGTCCAGTTCCTACAATGAGCAGTTCTTC
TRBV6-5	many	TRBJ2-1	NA	CASSYGGEANEQFF	TGTGCCAGCAGTTACGGGGGAGAAGCGAATGAGCAGTTCTTC
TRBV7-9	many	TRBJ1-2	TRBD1	CASSLADRRYGYTF	TGTGCCAGCAGCTTAGCGGACAGGAGATATGGCTACACCTTC
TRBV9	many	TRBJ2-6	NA	CASSKTGLSGANVLTF	TGTGCCAGCAGCAAGACAGGTCTCTCTGGGGCCAACGTCCTGACTTTC
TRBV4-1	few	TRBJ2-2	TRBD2	CASSQDGGGGRAITGELFF	TGCGCCAGCAGCCAAGATGGGGGTGGCGGGAGGGCCATCACCGGGGAGCTGTTTTTT
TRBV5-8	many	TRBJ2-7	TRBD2	CASTVGGVYEQYF	TGTGCCAGCACCGTCGGGGGGGTCTACGAGCAGTACTTC
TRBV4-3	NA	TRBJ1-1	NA	CASSQDTVNTEAFF	TGCGCCAGCAGCCAAGATACGGTAAACACTGAAGCTTTCTTT
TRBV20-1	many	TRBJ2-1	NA	CSASGTTLSLGEQFF	TGCAGTGCTTCAGGGACAACTCTTTCGCTTGGTGAGCAGTTCTTC
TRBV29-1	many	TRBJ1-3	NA	CSVVGGASGNTIYF	TGCAGCGTTGTCGGGGGCGCCTCTGGAAACACCATATATTTT
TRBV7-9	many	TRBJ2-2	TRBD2	CASSFPLMDRGAGELFF	TGTGCCAGCAGCTTCCCGCTGATGGACCGGGGGGCCGGGGAGCTGTTTTTT
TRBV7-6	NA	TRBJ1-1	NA	CASSLLGRENTEAFF	TGTGCCAGCAGCTTATTGGGACGCGAGAACACTGAAGCTTTCTTT
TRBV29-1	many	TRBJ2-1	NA	CSVEGRRDEQFF	TGCAGCGTTGAGGGACGCCGCGATGAGCAGTTCTTC
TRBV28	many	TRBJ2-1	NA	CASSLWAGNEQFF	TGTGCCAGCAGTTTATGGGCAGGGAATGAGCAGTTCTTC
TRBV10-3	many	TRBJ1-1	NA	CAISGGTHRGTQRVNTEAFF	TGTGCCATCAGTGGGGGAACGCACAGAGGGACCCAAAGAGTAAACACTGAAGCTTTCTTT
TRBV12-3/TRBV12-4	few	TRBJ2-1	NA	CASSSRDLVGGFYNEQFF	TGTGCCAGCAGTAGTAGGGACTTGGTGGGGGGTTTCTACAATGAGCAGTTCTTC
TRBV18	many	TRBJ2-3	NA	CASSGVVHGDTQYF	TGTGCCAGCTCGGGCGTTGTGCATGGGGATACGCAGTATTTT
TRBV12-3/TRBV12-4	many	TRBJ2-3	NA	CASSPQATDTQYF	TGTGCCAGCAGTCCTCAGGCCACAGATACGCAGTATTTT
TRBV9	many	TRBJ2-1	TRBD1	CASSVRQGVRNEQFF	TGTGCCAGCAGCGTCCGACAGGGGGTAAGGAATGAGCAGTTCTTC
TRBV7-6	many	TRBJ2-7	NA	CASSLGGATYEQYF	TGTGCCAGCAGCTTAGGAGGGGCCACCTACGAGCAGTACTTC
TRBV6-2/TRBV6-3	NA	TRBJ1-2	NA	CASSYSRTGTIEYIKYGYTF	TGTGCCAGCAGTTACTCGAGAACAGGAACCATTGAATATATAAAGTATGGCTACACCTTC
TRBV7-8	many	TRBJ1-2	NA	CASSLDSLTGGYTF	TGTGCCAGCAGCTTAGATTCCCTAACAGGAGGCTACACCTTC
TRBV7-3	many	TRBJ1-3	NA	CASSLHLSWNTIYF	TGTGCCAGCAGCTTGCACCTCTCCTGGAACACCATATATTTT
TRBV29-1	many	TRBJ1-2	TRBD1	CSVAETGGNYGYTF	TGCAGCGTTGCTGAGACAGGGGGCAACTATGGCTACACCTTC
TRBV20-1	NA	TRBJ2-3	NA	CSAINWAVSTDTQYF	TGCAGTGCTATAAACTGGGCTGTTAGCACAGATACGCAGTATTTT
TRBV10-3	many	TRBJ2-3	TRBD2	CAISEVLASGGPMTSTDTQYF	TGTGCCATCAGTGAGGTCCTGGCTAGCGGGGGACCCATGACTAGCACAGATACGCAGTATTTT
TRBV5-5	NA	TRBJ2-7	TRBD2	CASSPWLAGSLEQYF	TGTGCCAGCAGCCCCTGGCTAGCGGGGTCCCTCGAGCAGTACTTC
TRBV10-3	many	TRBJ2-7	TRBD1	CAISAGDRGYEQYF	TGTGCCATCAGTGCAGGGGACAGGGGCTACGAGCAGTACTTC
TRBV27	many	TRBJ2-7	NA	CASRSGTVSYEQYF	TGTGCCAGCAGGAGCGGGACAGTTTCCTACGAGCAGTACTTC
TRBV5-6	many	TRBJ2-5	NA	CASSSYRETQYF	TGTGCCAGCAGCTCGTATCGGGAGACCCAGTACTTC
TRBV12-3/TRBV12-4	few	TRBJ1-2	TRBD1	CASSGQGGGYTF	TGTGCCAGCAGTGGACAGGGGGGTGGCTACACCTTC
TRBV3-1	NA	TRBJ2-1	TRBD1	CASSQAGTGNNEQFF	TGTGCCAGCAGCCAAGCGGGGACAGGTAACAATGAGCAGTTCTTC
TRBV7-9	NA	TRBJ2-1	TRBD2	CASSAGTSGAGDEQFF	TGTGCCAGCAGCGCCGGGACTAGCGGGGCAGGCGATGAGCAGTTCTTC
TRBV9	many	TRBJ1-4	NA	CASSPTTGANEKLFF	TGTGCCAGCAGCCCGACGACAGGTGCAAATGAAAAACTGTTTTTT
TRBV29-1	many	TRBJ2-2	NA	CSVVGGIGTGELFF	TGCAGCGTTGTTGGTGGGATCGGCACCGGGGAGCTGTTTTTT
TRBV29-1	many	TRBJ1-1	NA	CSARRVNTEAFF	TGCAGCGCTCGTCGGGTGAACACTGAAGCTTTCTTT
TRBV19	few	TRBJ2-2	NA	CASSIPGRRGGELFF	TGTGCCAGTAGTATACCGGGCCGGAGGGGCGGGGAGCTGTTTTTT
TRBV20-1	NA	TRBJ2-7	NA	CSARGHREATYEQYF	TGCAGTGCTAGAGGGCACAGGGAAGCTACCTACGAGCAGTACTTC
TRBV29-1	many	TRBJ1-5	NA	CSVGAGGGNQPQHF	TGCAGCGTTGGAGCGGGGGGGGGCAATCAGCCCCAGCATTTT
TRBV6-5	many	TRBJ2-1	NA	CASSYWGLDNEQFF	TGTGCCAGCAGTTATTGGGGGTTAGATAATGAGCAGTTCTTC
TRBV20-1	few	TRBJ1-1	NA	CSARARGSTEAFF	TGCAGTGCTAGAGCCCGTGGGAGCACTGAAGCTTTCTTT
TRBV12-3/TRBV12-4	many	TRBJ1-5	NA	CASSLPGNNQPQHF	TGTGCCAGCAGTCTTCCAGGGAACAATCAGCCCCAGCATTTT